This T cell receptor (beta chain) was observed in a study of T-cell reconstitution after alpha-beta-depleted transplantation in children (dated by TCRdb to the mid-2010s). A note on the overall study: Using TCR repertoire profiling, the study followed T-cell immune reconstitution in a quantitative way in children after TCRalphabeta/CD19-depleted allogeneic hematopoietic cell transplantation. What the study reported, not specific to this receptor: The frequencies of hyperexpanded clones fell over the following months, and after one year, T-cell counts and TCRbeta diversity were mostly attributed to newly produced T cells. About two months after transplant, the apparently early recovery of alphabetaT-cell counts reportedly depended on just several hundred clones that had expanded rapidly and came from non-depleted graft cells. In some patients, the high TCRbeta diversity seen at day 60 was put down to recipient T cells and intrathymic progenitors that had survived conditioning.

The treatment or condition label corresponds to: allogeneic hematopoietic cell transplantation with graft depleted of TCRalphabeta T cells and CD19 B cells. The transplant recipients were children given TCRalphabeta/CD19-depleted allogeneic hematopoietic cell grafts. On this clonotype: Its cognate antigen has yet to be identified. No much larger clone is present one base from it, and per-base qualities are unavailable.

Library construction relied on PCR. Sequencing used an Illumina HiSeq 2500. Molecular barcoding was employed in the preparation of TCR libraries, with unique molecular identifiers being used to normalize TCRbeta repertoire quantification. TCRdb handled the public reads itself, with Q25 trimming in fastp and clone calling in MiXCR, and kept productive beta chains. Each entry is one CDR3 protein sequence, shown with its most common DNA and genes. This sample gives fewer than 750,000 distinct CDR3 sequences in total; over 25% of them show up just once. Of the sample, under 45% is held by the ten largest clones. This TCR came from a boy younger than two with Wiskott-Aldrich syndrome, due to receive a stem cell transplant. Sample: PBMCs, taken before TCRalphabeta/CD19-depleted stem cell transplant.

The CDR3 loop reads CASSLGRFYNEQFF. The DNA reads as follows: TGTGCCAGCAGCTTGGGGCGGTTCTACAATGAGCAGTTCTTC. This chain is built from TRBV5-6 and TRBJ2-1; the D gene remains uncertain. Spanning cysteine to phenylalanine, the CDR3 consists of 14 amino acids. Only the CDR3 DNA stays, 42 bases, in frame from base 1. Reading the germline V gene gives CDR1 SGHDT and CDR2 YYEEEE. Trimming at the junction amounts to 0 bases on V and 3 bases on J, and the germline ends lie 7 bases apart.